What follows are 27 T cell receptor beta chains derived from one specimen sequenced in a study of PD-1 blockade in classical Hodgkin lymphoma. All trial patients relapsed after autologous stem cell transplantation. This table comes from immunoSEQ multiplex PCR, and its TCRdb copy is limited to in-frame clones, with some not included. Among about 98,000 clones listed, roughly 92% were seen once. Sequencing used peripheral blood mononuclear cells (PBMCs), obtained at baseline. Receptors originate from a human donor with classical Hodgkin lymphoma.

The CDR3 spells CASGRTSGSSYEQYF. CDR3 DNA: TGTGCCAGCGGCAGGACTAGCGGGAGCTCCTACGAGCAGTACTTC. The chain links TRBV6-1 to TRBJ2-7, with 13 bases aligning to TRBD2. The CDR3 contains 15 residues. Germline V lookup: CDR1 MNHNS, CDR2 SASEGT. V shed 8 bases, J shed 0 bases, and the junction held 4 bases outside the gene matches.

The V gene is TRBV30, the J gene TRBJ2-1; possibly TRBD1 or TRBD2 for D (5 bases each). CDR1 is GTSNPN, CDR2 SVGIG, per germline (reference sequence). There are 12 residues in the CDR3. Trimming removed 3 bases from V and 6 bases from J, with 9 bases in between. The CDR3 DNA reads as TGTGCCTGGAGCGGGGCGAGCAATGAGCAGTTCTTC. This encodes CAWSGASNEQFF. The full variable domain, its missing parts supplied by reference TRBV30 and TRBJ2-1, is SQTIHQWPATLVQPVGSPLSLECTVEGTSNPNLYWYRQAAGRGLQLLFYSVGIGQISSEVPQNLSASRPQDRQFILSSKKLLLSDSGFYLCAWSGASNEQFFGPGTRLTVL.

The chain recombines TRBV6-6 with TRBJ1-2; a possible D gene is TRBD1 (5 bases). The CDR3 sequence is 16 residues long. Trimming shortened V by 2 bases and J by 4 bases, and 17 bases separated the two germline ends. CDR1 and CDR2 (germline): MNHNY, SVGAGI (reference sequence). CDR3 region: CASSYPTPGTAYGYTF. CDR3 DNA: TGTGCCAGCAGTTACCCCACCCCCGGGACGGCCTATGGCTACACCTTC.

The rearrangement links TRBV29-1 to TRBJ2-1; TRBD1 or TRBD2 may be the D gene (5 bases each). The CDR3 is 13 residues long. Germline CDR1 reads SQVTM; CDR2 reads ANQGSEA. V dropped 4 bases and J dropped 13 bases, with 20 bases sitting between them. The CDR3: CSVGPGTYLPQFF. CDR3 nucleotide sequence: TGCAGCGTTGGCCCCGGGACCTACCTACCCCAGTTCTTC.

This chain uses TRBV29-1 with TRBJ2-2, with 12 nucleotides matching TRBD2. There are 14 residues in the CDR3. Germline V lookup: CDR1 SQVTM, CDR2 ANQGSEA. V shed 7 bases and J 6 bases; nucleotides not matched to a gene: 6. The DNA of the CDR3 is TGCAGCGCCAAGACTAGCGGGAGTTCCGGGGAGCTGTTTTTT. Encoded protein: CSAKTSGSSGELFF.

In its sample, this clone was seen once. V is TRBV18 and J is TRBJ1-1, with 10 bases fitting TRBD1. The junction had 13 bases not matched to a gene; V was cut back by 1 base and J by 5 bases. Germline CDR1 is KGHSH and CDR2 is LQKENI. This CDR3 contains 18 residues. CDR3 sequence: CASSPLRTGGKLGTEAFF. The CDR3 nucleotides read TGTGCCAGCTCACCACTGCGGACAGGGGGAAAATTGGGGACTGAAGCTTTCTTT. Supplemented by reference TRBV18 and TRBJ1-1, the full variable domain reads NAGVMQNPRHLVRRRGQEARLRCSPMKGHSHVYWYRQLPEEGLKFMVYLQKENIIDESGMPKERFSAEFPKEGPSILRIQQVVRGDSAAYFCASSPLRTGGKLGTEAFFGQGTRLTVV.

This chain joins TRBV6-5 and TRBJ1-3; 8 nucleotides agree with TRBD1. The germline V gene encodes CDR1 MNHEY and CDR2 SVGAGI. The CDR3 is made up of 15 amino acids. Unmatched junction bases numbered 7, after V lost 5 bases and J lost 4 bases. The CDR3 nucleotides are TGTGCCAGCAGTACGACAGGGGTTGGGGGAAACACCATATATTTT. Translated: CASSTTGVGGNTIYF.

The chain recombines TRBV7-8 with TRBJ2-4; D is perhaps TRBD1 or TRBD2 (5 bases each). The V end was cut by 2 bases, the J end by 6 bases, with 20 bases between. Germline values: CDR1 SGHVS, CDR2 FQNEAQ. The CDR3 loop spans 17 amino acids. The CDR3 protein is CASSLRGGPETVNIQYF. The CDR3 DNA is TGTGCCAGCAGCTTACGTGGGGGACCCGAGACGGTAAACATTCAGTACTTC.

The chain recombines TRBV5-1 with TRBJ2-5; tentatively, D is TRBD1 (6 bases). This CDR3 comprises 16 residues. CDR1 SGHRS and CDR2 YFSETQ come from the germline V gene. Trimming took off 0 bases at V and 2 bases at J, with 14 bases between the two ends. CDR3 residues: CASSLAWGRLQETQYF. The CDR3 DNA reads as TGCGCCAGCAGCTTGGCCTGGGGGCGACTACAAGAGACCCAGTACTTC. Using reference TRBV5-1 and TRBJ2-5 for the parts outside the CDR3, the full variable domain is KAGVTQTPRYLIKTRGQQVTLSCSPISGHRSVSWYQQTPGQGLQFLFEYFSETQRNKGNFPGRFSGRQFSNSRSEMNVSTLELGDSALYLCASSLAWGRLQETQYFGPGTRLLVL.

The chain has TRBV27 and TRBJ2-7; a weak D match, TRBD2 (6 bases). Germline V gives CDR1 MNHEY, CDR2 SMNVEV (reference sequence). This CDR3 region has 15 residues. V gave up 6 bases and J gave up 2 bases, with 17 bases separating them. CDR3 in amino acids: CASSYIFGTAYEQYF. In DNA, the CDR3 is TGTGCCAGCAGCTATATATTCGGGACTGCCTACGAGCAGTACTTC.

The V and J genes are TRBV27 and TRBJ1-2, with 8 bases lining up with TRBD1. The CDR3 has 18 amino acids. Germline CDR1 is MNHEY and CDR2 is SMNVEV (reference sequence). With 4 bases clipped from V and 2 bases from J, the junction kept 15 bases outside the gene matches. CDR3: CASSSSSRVTGVNYGYTF. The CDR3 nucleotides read TGTGCCAGCAGTTCGAGTTCTAGGGTGACAGGGGTGAACTATGGCTACACCTTC.

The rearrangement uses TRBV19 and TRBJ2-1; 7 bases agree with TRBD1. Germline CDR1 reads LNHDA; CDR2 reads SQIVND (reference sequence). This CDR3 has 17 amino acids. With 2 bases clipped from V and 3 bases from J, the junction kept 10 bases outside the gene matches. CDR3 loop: CASSIRAGTVIYNEQFF. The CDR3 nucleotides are TGTGCCAGTAGTATAAGGGCCGGGACAGTAATCTACAATGAGCAGTTCTTC.

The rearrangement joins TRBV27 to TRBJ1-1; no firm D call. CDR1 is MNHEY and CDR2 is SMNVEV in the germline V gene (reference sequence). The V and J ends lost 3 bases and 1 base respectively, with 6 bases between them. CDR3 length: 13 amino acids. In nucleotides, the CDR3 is TGTGCCAGCAGTTTTTTACAGAACACTGAAGCTTTCTTT. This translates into CASSFLQNTEAFF.

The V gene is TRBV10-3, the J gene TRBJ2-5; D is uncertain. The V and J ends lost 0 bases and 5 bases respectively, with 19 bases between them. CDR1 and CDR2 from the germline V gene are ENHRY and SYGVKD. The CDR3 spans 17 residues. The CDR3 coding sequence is TGTGCCATCAGTGAGTCGCTAGATCCCCTAAAGTGGGAGACCCAGTACTTC. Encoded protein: CAISESLDPLKWETQYF.

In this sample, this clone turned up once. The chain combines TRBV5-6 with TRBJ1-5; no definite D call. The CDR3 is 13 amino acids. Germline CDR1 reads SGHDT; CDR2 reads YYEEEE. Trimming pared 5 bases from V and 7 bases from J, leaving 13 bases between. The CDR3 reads CASSWQEGQPQHF. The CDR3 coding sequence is TGTGCCAGCAGTTGGCAGGAGGGACAGCCCCAGCATTTT.

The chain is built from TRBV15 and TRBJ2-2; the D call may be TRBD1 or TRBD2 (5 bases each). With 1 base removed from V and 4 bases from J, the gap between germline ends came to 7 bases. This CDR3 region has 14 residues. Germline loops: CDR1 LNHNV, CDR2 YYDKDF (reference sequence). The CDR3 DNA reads TGTGCCACCAGCAGAGGAGGGACCACCGGGGAGCTGTTTTTT. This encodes CATSRGGTTGELFF.

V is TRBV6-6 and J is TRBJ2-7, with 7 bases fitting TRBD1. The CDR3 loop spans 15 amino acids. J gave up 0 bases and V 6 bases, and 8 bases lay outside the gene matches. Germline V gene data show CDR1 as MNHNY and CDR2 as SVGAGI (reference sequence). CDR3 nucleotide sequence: TGTGCCAGCAGGACGGGACAGCCGAGCTCCTACGAGCAGTACTTC. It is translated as CASRTGQPSSYEQYF.

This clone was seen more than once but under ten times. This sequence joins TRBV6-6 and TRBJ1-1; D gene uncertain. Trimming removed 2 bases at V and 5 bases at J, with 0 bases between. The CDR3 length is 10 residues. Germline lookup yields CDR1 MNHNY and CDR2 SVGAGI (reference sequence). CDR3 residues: CASSYTEAFF. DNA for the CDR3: TGTGCCAGCAGTTACACTGAAGCTTTCTTT.

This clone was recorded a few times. CDR3 coding DNA: TGTGCCAGCAGCTTAGCGGGGACAGGAGGGAACGAGCAGTACTTC. Its translation is CASSLAGTGGNEQYF. This chain uses TRBV7-9 with TRBJ2-7, with 8 bases matching TRBD1. Germline-derived CDR1 and CDR2 are SEHNR and FQNEAQ (reference sequence). This CDR3 has 15 residues. J was trimmed by 5 bases and V by 0 bases; bases with no gene match: 6.

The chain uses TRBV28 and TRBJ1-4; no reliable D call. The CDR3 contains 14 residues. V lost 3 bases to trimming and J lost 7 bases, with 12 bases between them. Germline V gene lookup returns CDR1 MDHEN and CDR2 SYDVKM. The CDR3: CASSFSQRGEKLFF. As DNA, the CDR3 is TGTGCCAGCAGTTTTTCCCAACGCGGTGAAAAACTGTTTTTT. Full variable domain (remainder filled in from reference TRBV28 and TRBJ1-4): DVKVTQSSRYLVKRTGEKVFLECVQDMDHENMFWYRQDPGLGLRLIYFSYDVKMKEKGDIPEGYSVSREKKERFSLILESASTNQTSMYLCASSFSQRGEKLFFGSGTQLSVL.

The CDR3 sequence is CMTGLFYTGELFF. The DNA of the CDR3 is TGTATGACGGGACTCTTTTACACCGGGGAGCTGTTTTTT. The rearrangement joins TRBV5-5 to TRBJ2-2, with D possibly being TRBD2 (6 bases). The germline V gene encodes CDR1 SGHKS and CDR2 YYEKEE (reference sequence). There are 13 residues in the CDR3.

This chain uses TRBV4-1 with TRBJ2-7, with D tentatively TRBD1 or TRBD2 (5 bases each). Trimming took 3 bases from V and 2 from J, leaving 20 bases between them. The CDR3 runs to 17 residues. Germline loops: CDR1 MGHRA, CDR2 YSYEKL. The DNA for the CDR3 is TGCGCCAGCAGCCAGGGTTACCGGGACCGTACTACCTACGAGCAGTACTTC. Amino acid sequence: CASSQGYRDRTTYEQYF.

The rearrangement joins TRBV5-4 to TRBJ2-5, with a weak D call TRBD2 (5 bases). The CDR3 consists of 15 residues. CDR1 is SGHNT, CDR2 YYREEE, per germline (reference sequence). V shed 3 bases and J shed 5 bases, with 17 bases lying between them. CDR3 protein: CASSSTLGSRETQYF. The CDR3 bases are TGTGCCAGCAGCTCGACCCTAGGGAGCCGGGAGACCCAGTACTTC.

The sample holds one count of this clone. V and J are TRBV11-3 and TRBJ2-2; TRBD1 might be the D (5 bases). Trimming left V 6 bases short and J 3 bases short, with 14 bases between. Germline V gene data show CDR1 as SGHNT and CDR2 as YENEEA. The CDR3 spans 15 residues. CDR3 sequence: CASSLSGPDTGELFF. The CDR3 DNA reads TGTGCCAGCAGTTTGTCAGGGCCGGACACCGGGGAGCTGTTTTTT.

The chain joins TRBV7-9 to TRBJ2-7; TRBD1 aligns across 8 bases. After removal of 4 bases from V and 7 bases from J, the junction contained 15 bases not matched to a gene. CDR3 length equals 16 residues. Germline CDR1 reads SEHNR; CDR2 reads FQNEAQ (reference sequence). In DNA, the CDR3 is TGTGCCAGCAGCTCACCCGGAGATCAGGGGGCGCGGGAGCAGTACTTC. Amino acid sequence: CASSSPGDQGAREQYF. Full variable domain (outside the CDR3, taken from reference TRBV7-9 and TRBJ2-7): DTGVSQNPRHKITKRGQNVTFRCDPISEHNRLYWYRQTLGQGPEFLTYFQNEAQLEKSRLLSDRFSAERPKGSFSTLEIQRTEQGDSAMYLCASSSPGDQGAREQYFGPGTRLTVT.

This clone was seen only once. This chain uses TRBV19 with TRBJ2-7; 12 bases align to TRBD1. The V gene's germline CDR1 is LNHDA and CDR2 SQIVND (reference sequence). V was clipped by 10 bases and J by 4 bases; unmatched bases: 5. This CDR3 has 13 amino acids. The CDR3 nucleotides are TGTGCCACGGGACAGGGGGCGTTTTACGAGCAGTACTTC. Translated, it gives CATGQGAFYEQYF.

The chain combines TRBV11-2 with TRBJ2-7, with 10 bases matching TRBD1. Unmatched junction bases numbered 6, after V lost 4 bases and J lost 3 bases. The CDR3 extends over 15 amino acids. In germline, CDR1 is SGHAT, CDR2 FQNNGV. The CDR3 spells CASSSMGQGFYEQYF. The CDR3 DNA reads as TGTGCCAGCAGCTCTATGGGACAGGGGTTCTACGAGCAGTACTTC.